A selection of T cell receptor beta chains follows, all from one sample in a study of blood T cells in healthy people across ages. TCRdb passed the 5' RACE reads through MiXCR, listing each CDR3 protein once. The top ten clones hold 13% of a sample with 850,000 to 1,000,000 distinct CDR3 sequences, around 46% of them seen once. Sample: blood. The receptors here all came from a man aged 30-40 years in good health. CDR3s include the opening cysteine and the closing phenylalanine or tryptophan. A D gene is named only where the DNA matches it firmly. Only part of the rows carry a size: once, few, many, or a class if the clone is expanded.

clone_size j_call v_call d_call cdr3_nt cdr3_aa
many TRBJ2-4 TRBV9 - TGTGCCAGCAGCGTAGCAGTGCTTGGCATTCAGTACTTC CASSVAVLGIQYF
- TRBJ2-5 TRBV5-8 TRBD1 TGTGCCAGCAGCTTTCTAACCGGCTTCCGGACAGGGCAACAAGAGACCCAGTACTTC CASSFLTGFRTGQQETQYF
- TRBJ2-2 TRBV20-1 - TGCAGTGCTAGATGGGCGGCAGCCTCGAACACCGGGGAGCTGTTTTTT CSARWAAASNTGELFF
- TRBJ2-5 TRBV7-9 - TGTGCCAGCAGTTCTGGACCAAACAAGGAGCAGTACTTC CASSSGPNKEQYF
- TRBJ2-6 TRBV7-9 - TGTGCCAGCAGCTTAGCAGACAACGTCCTGACTTTC CASSLADNVLTF
few TRBJ2-7 TRBV6-1 - TGTGCCAGCAAGATGAGAGAGGGAATCTACGAGCAGTACTTC CASKMREGIYEQYF
once TRBJ2-7 TRBV4-1 - TGCGCCAGCAGCCAAGATCCGTACTCCTACTACGGGCAGTACTTC CASSQDPYSYYGQYF
once TRBJ2-4 TRBV12-3/TRBV12-4 - TGTGCCAGCAGTTTTTCCCAGGGCCTCGGAAAAAACATTCAGTACTTC CASSFSQGLGKNIQYF
- TRBJ2-3 TRBV10-3 TRBD2 TGTGCCATCAGAGCGGGGGGGAGTGATACGCAGTATTTT CAIRAGGSDTQYF
many TRBJ2-3 TRBV7-2 TRBD2 TGTGCCAGCAGCTTAGTTTCTAGCGGGGGGTCTTGGAGCACGCAGTATTTT CASSLVSSGGSWSTQYF
few TRBJ2-4 TRBV7-2 - TGTGCCAGCAGCCCCAGACTAGTCACGGACATTCAGTACTTC CASSPRLVTDIQYF
- TRBJ2-3 TRBV6-5 - TGTGCCAGCAGCGACGACACCACCACAGATACGCAGTATTTT CASSDDTTTDTQYF
few TRBJ1-2 TRBV7-2 TRBD1 TGTGCCAGCAGCTCGGACAGGCGAGCTGGCTACACCTTC CASSSDRRAGYTF
- TRBJ1-6 TRBV20-1 - TGCAGTGCTATTCGTCCGGAGGCTAATTCACCCCTCCACTTT CSAIRPEANSPLHF
- TRBJ2-3 TRBV3-1 TRBD1 TGTGCCAGCAGCCAAGAGGGGACAGGGGGGATGGGGAGCACAGATACGCAGTATTTT CASSQEGTGGMGSTDTQYF
many TRBJ2-5 TRBV9 - TGTGCCAGCAGCACGCACGGGCGCCAAGAGACCCAGTACTTC CASSTHGRQETQYF
- TRBJ1-2 TRBV6-5 TRBD1 TGTGCCACCGGGGGGCAGGGGGCGTATGGCTACACCTTC CATGGQGAYGYTF